The 26 T cell receptor beta chains given below trace back to one sample, sequenced in a study of T cells in Graves' hyperthyroidism and ophthalmopathy. RNA transcripts served as the template for amplifying TCR beta CDR3 regions. An initial round of RT-PCR targeting the TCR CDR3 relied on the HTBI primer set. From the multiplex PCR reads, TCRdb called clonotypes with MiXCR, one entry per CDR3 protein. The sample carries 350,000 to 400,000 distinct CDR3 sequences, less than 20% recorded once. The sequencing input was blood. The source is a man younger than 30 with Graves' ophthalmopathy.

This clonotype occurred many times. This chain connects TRBV7-2 to TRBJ1-1; weak D call: TRBD1 (5 bases). The CDR3 covers 14 residues. Germline CDR1 is SGHTA and CDR2 is FQGNSA. The V end lost 2 bases, the J end lost 5 bases, and 12 bases lay between the germline ends. The CDR3 DNA reads TGTGCCAGCAGCTTATATGCAGGGAGGACTGAAGCTTTCTTT. It yields the protein CASSLYAGRTEAFF.

This clonotype has a handful of counts. V and J are TRBV5-1 and TRBJ1-2; 10 positions match TRBD1. The germline V gene encodes CDR1 SGHRS and CDR2 YFSETQ. J lost 2 bases, V lost 0 bases, and 7 bases had no gene match. The CDR3 spans 17 residues. CDR3 amino acids: CASSLGTGGIENYGYTF. CDR3 bases: TGCGCCAGCAGCTTGGGGACAGGGGGAATCGAGAACTATGGCTACACCTTC.

This clonotype was picked up a small number of times. The CDR3 end shows no conserved phenylalanine or tryptophan, and so a read error is likely. The chain links TRBV12-3 or TRBV12-4 to TRBJ1-2; D gene unclear. The CDR3 sequence is 14 residues long. V was pared by 2 bases and J by 8 bases, with 15 bases between. The CDR3 bases are TGTGCCAGCAGTTTACACCAGGCCGGGGAGGGCTACACCCTC. As protein: CASSLHQAGEGYTL.

Concerning this clonotype itself: This may stem from a read error, because a much larger clone lies one nucleotide away. The CDR3 DNA sequence: TGCGCCAGCAGCTCAGGGACGGACTCCTACGAGCAGTACTTC. The encoded protein is CASSSGTDSYEQYF. This rearrangement joins TRBV5-1 to TRBJ2-7, with D perhaps assigned TRBD1 or TRBD2 (5 bases each). Germline loops: CDR1 SGHRS, CDR2 YFSETQ. Trimming took 3 bases from V and 0 from J, leaving 10 bases between them. The CDR3 runs 14 residues. Full variable domain (missing parts from reference TRBV5-1 and TRBJ2-7): KAGVTQTPRYLIKTRGQQVTLSCSPISGHRSVSWYQQTPGQGLQFLFEYFSETQRNKGNFPGRFSGRQFSNSRSEMNVSTLELGDSALYLCASSSGTDSYEQYFGPGTRLTVT.

In this sample, this clonotype turned up a few times. The chain couples TRBV20-1 to TRBJ1-3; no reliable D call. Germline V CDR1 and CDR2: DFQATT, SNEGSKA (reference sequence). Trimming took 0 bases from V and 7 from J, leaving 10 bases between them. CDR3 size: 13 residues. The chain's CDR3 is CSARDLGGNTIYF. CDR3 sequence (DNA): TGCAGTGCTAGAGATTTGGGCGGGAACACCATATATTTT.

This chain links TRBV4-2 with TRBJ2-3, with TRBD2 matching 7 bases. V dropped 4 bases and J dropped 4; count of bases not matched to a gene: 14. CDR3 length: 17 amino acids. The germline V gene has CDR1 LGHNA and CDR2 YNFKEQ. For the CDR3, the DNA is TGTGCCAGCAGCCCTCACGGCGGGGGTCGTAAATCAGATACGCAGTATTTT. Protein sequence: CASSPHGGGRKSDTQYF.

This clonotype was seen ten or more times. The chain combines TRBV11-2 with TRBJ2-7, with D unresolved. Germline assignment: CDR1 SGHAT and CDR2 FQNNGV. The V end was cut by 5 bases, the J end by 2 bases, with 19 bases between. The CDR3 has 16 residues. This CDR3 is CASSVALSGITYEQYF. CDR3 nucleotides: TGTGCCAGCAGCGTAGCTTTGTCAGGTATTACCTACGAGCAGTACTTC.

This clonotype was detected many times. The chain's CDR3 is CSVEDSSRYGYTF. The CDR3 DNA is TGCAGCGTTGAAGACAGTTCCCGCTATGGCTACACCTTC. The chain employs TRBV29-1 and TRBJ1-2; D is uncertain. Trimming shortened V by 0 bases and J by 4 bases, and 9 bases separated the two germline ends. The CDR3 runs to 13 residues. Germline V gene lookup returns CDR1 SQVTM and CDR2 ANQGSEA. The full variable domain, its missing parts supplied by reference TRBV29-1 and TRBJ1-2, is SAVISQKPSRDICQRGTSLTIQCQVDSQVTMMFWYRQQPGQSLTLIATANQGSEATYESGFVIDKFPISRPNLTFSTLTVSNMSPEDSSIYLCSVEDSSRYGYTFGSGTRLTVV.

This clonotype showed up many times. This rearrangement joins TRBV7-6 to TRBJ2-7, with 12 bases aligning to TRBD2. The CDR3 runs 14 residues. CDR1 and CDR2 from the germline V gene are SGHVS and FNYEAQ. With V trimmed by 5 bases and J by 3 bases, 2 bases remained unmatched. The CDR3 sequence: CASSKTSGGYEQYF. CDR3 nucleotide sequence: TGTGCCAGCAGCAAGACTAGCGGGGGCTACGAGCAGTACTTC.

CDR3: CASLRGANEKLFF. CDR3 DNA sequence: TGTGCCAGTTTAAGGGGGGCTAATGAAAAACTGTTTTTT. The chain has TRBV28 and TRBJ1-4; a weak D match, TRBD1 (6 bases). The CDR3 is 13 amino acids. Germline V gene sequence: CDR1 MDHEN, CDR2 SYDVKM. The V end lost 9 bases, the J end lost 3 bases, and 11 bases lay between the germline ends.

V gene TRBV20-1 combines with J gene TRBJ1-6, with D possibly matching TRBD1 (5 bases). Germline values: CDR1 DFQATT, CDR2 SNEGSKA (reference sequence). This CDR3 is built from 14 residues. V lost 6 bases and J lost 0, with 9 bases in between. In nucleotides, the CDR3 is TGCAGTGCCGGGGACCCCTCCTATAATTCACCCCTCCACTTT. Protein product: CSAGDPSYNSPLHF.

Ten or more counts support this clonotype. This chain joins TRBV11-3 and TRBJ2-3, with TRBD2 identical over 9 bases. CDR1 SGHNT and CDR2 YENEEA come from the germline V gene. CDR3 length: 17 residues. The V segment lost 5 bases and the J segment 1 base; nucleotides outside the gene matches: 10. The CDR3 coding sequence is TGTGCCAGCAGCGCCACCTTAGCGGGGGAAGGCACAGATACGCAGTATTTT. It codes for CASSATLAGEGTDTQYF.

In its sample, this clonotype was seen many times. The genes are TRBV6-2 or TRBV6-3 and TRBJ1-5; D gene unclear. Germline CDR1 and CDR2: MNHEY and SVGEGT. Trimming removed 4 bases at V and 2 bases at J, with 12 bases between. CDR3 length equals 15 residues. CDR3 region: CASSWRVEGNQPQHF. The CDR3 region has the DNA TGTGCCAGCAGTTGGCGGGTAGAGGGCAATCAGCCCCAGCATTTT.

This chain joins TRBV19 and TRBJ1-5; no clear D. The CDR3 totals 15 residues. V was cut by 3 bases and J by 4 bases, with 13 bases left in between. The germline V gene encodes CDR1 LNHDA and CDR2 SQIVND (reference sequence). The CDR3 DNA sequence: TGTGCCAGTAGTATCGGTAATCCAGAGAATCAGCCCCAGCATTTT. It codes for CASSIGNPENQPQHF.

This clonotype was seen repeatedly, ten times or more. The CDR3 region is CASTSGGAADTQYF. CDR3 bases: TGTGCCAGCACCAGCGGGGGGGCGGCAGATACGCAGTATTTT. V is TRBV4-2 and J is TRBJ2-3, with 10 bases matching TRBD2. Unmatched junction bases numbered 5, after V lost 7 bases and J lost 4 bases. The CDR3 spans 14 residues. Germline CDR1 is LGHNA and CDR2 is YNFKEQ.

The gene calls are TRBV6-2 or TRBV6-3 and TRBJ1-4; 8 positions agree with TRBD1. The CDR3 is 16 amino acids. With 0 bases clipped from V and 7 bases from J, the junction kept 7 bases outside the gene matches. The germline CDR1 and CDR2 sequences are MNHEY and SVGEGT. CDR3: CASSYSSGGLGEKLFF. The CDR3 DNA is TGTGCCAGCAGTTACTCCTCAGGGGGCTTGGGTGAAAAACTGTTTTTT.

This clonotype has ten or more counts. This chain uses TRBV6-1 with TRBJ2-7; D is perhaps TRBD1 (6 bases). Between the trimmed V and J ends, which lost 5 bases and 3 bases, there was a span of 8 bases. Germline V lookup: CDR1 MNHNS, CDR2 SASEGT. The CDR3 is made up of 12 amino acids. The CDR3: CASSTRGYEQYF. Written as DNA, the CDR3 is TGTGCCAGCAGTACCAGGGGCTACGAGCAGTACTTC.

In this sample, this clonotype turned up many times. The rearrangement links TRBV11-1 to TRBJ2-7, with TRBD2 matching 9 bases. The junction had 7 bases not matched to a gene; V was cut back by 3 bases and J by 7 bases. Germline-derived CDR1 and CDR2 are SGHAT and FQDESV (reference sequence). CDR3 length: 14 amino acids. CDR3 DNA: TGTGCCAGCAGCTTCCAAGCGGGGGGCTATGAGCAGTACTTC. This translates into CASSFQAGGYEQYF.

The chain joins TRBV10-2 to TRBJ1-5, with D perhaps matching TRBD1 (5 bases). CDR3 length equals 15 residues. V was shortened by 6 bases and J by 2 bases, with 14 bases between the two germline ends. Germline CDR1 reads WSHSY; CDR2 reads SAAADI. Written as DNA, the CDR3 is TGCGCCAGCAGAGGTGCAGGGACGGGCAATCAGCCCCAGCATTTT. Residues: CASRGAGTGNQPQHF.

At least ten counts were recorded for this clonotype. The V call is TRBV11-2, the J call TRBJ1-5, with unresolved D. This CDR3 is 12 amino acids long. In germline, CDR1 is SGHAT, CDR2 FQNNGV. Trimming stripped 2 bases from V and 5 bases from J, with 4 bases between. In nucleotides, the CDR3 is TGTGCCAGCAGCTTATTCGATCAGCCCCAGCATTTT. Translated: CASSLFDQPQHF.

This clonotype was observed at least ten times. V usage is TRBV2 and J usage is TRBJ2-6; TRBD1 aligns across 12 bases. CDR1 is SNHLY, CDR2 FYNNEI, per germline. Trimming removed 8 bases from V and 6 bases from J; junction bases left unmatched: 5. This CDR3 is built from 15 residues. The CDR3 loop reads CASVGTGGEANVLTF. The CDR3 DNA reads as TGTGCCAGCGTCGGGACAGGGGGCGAGGCCAACGTCCTGACTTTC.

This clonotype was seen only a few times. CDR3 sequence reads: CASMGRTSNTGELFF. The CDR3, as DNA: TGCGCCAGCATGGGCCGGACATCGAACACCGGGGAGCTGTTTTTT. The rearrangement links TRBV5-1 to TRBJ2-2; weak D call: TRBD1 (5 bases). Germline values: CDR1 SGHRS, CDR2 YFSETQ. V dropped 6 bases and J dropped 0 bases, with 12 bases sitting between them. The CDR3 is 15 residues long.

This clonotype was detected many times. This rearrangement joins TRBV3-1 to TRBJ2-1, with a possible D match to TRBD1 (6 bases). The germline gives CDR1 LGHDT, CDR2 YNNKEL (reference sequence). The CDR3 is made up of 14 amino acids. Trimming cost V 2 bases and J 4 bases, with 9 bases left between them. The CDR3 DNA reads TGTGCCAGCAGCCAATCAGGGGCGTACAATGAGCAGTTCTTC. This translates into CASSQSGAYNEQFF.

This clonotype was detected only a few times. The J gene is TRBJ1-1, the V gene TRBV29-1, with D perhaps matching TRBD1 (5 bases). CDR3 length equals 13 residues. CDR1 and CDR2 from the germline V gene are SQVTM and ANQGSEA. Trimming left V 3 bases short and J 0 bases short, with 8 bases between. As DNA, the CDR3 is TGCAGCGTTGAGGAGGGGATGAACACTGAAGCTTTCTTT. Translated: CSVEEGMNTEAFF.

This chain links TRBV6-5 with TRBJ1-1; D uncertain. Trimming pared 2 bases from V and 0 bases from J, leaving 13 bases between. The CDR3 has 16 amino acids. The germline V gene encodes CDR1 MNHEY and CDR2 SVGAGI. The CDR3 DNA reads as TGTGCCAGCAGTTACCTTTATGAAGGGATGAACACTGAAGCTTTCTTT. Its protein is CASSYLYEGMNTEAFF.

This clonotype has a count of ten or more. V usage is TRBV2 and J usage is TRBJ2-7; 10 nucleotides match TRBD1. This CDR3 contains 15 residues. Germline CDR1 and CDR2: SNHLY and FYNNEI. The V gene end was trimmed by 6 bases and the J gene end by 0 bases; junction bases not matched to a gene: 5. The CDR3 nucleotides are TGTGCCAGCAGGTCTCGACAGGGGGCCTCCTACGAGCAGTACTTC. It specifies CASRSRQGASYEQYF.